Listed below are T cell receptor beta chains from one sample, sequenced in a study of cytomegalovirus exposure and HLA in healthy donors. The table came from immunoSEQ multiplex PCR; TCRdb's copy has only in-frame clones and leaves some out. Of some 110,000 clones listed, roughly 76% were seen once; the top ten hold approximately 13%. Sequencing was performed on PBMCs. The receptors were gathered from a woman in her fifties or sixties in good health and CMV-seropositive. Both conserved end residues are part of each CDR3. A D gene is named only where the DNA matches it firmly. Some rows mark clone size as missing; the rest say once, few, many or name a class of expanded clone.

>TRBV7-8|NA|NA|TRBJ2-3
TGTGCCAGCAGCTTAGCGGGGAGCGAGGGCACAGATACGCAGTATTTT
CASSLAGSEGTDTQYF
>TRBV19|NA|TRBD2|TRBJ2-5
TGTGCCAGTAGTATGACTAGCGGGATAAGAATCCAAGAGACCCAGTACTTC
CASSMTSGIRIQETQYF
>TRBV29-1|NA|NA|TRBJ2-1
TGCAGCGTTGATTTCCATCCCAATGAGCAGTTCTTC
CSVDFHPNEQFF
>TRBV4-2|NA|NA|TRBJ1-4
TGTGCCAGCAGCCAAGGAACGGTTGCAACTAATGAAAAACTGTTTTTT
CASSQGTVATNEKLFF
>TRBV4-3|NA|NA|TRBJ1-3
TGCGCCAGCAGCCAATCCCTCCTCCACAGTGGAAACACCATATATTTT
CASSQSLLHSGNTIYF
>TRBV4-2|NA|NA|TRBJ2-7
TGTGCCAGCAGCCAAGAAGGGAGTCCCTCCTACGAGCAGTACTTC
CASSQEGSPSYEQYF
>TRBV19|NA|TRBD2|TRBJ2-7
TGTGCCAGTAGTGCACGGACTAGCGGATCCTACGAGCAGTACTTC
CASSARTSGSYEQYF
>TRBV6-6|NA|TRBD1|TRBJ1-1
TGTGCCAGCAGCCTATTACGACAGGGTGGGGGTTCTGGAGCTTTCTTT
CASSLLRQGGGSGAFF
>TRBV19|NA|TRBD1|TRBJ1-5
TGTGCCAGTAGTAAACAGGGGAGCAATCAGCCCCAGCATTTT
CASSKQGSNQPQHF
>TRBV27|once|NA|TRBJ2-5
TGTGCCAGCAGTTTCGTCAGTCAAGAGACCCAGTACTTC
CASSFVSQETQYF
>TRBV7-9|NA|NA|TRBJ1-3
TGTGCCAGCAGCCCGACTGGGAGCTCTGGAAACACCATATATTTT
CASSPTGSSGNTIYF
>TRBV4-1|few|NA|TRBJ1-1
TGCGCCAGCAGCCTATACGACCCGGGGATTAACACTGAAGCTTTCTTT
CASSLYDPGINTEAFF
>TRBV27|NA|NA|TRBJ2-3
TGTGCCAGCAGTTTCCGGAGAACAGATACGCAGTATTTT
CASSFRRTDTQYF
>TRBV6-4|NA|NA|TRBJ2-7
TGTGCCAGCAGTGGGATTGGGGGCTGGGGGCCTTACGAGCAGTACTTC
CASSGIGGWGPYEQYF
>TRBV7-8|NA|NA|TRBJ1-5
TGTGCCAGCAGCTCCCTAAACAGGGAGGGAAATCAGCCCCAGCATTTT
CASSSLNREGNQPQHF
>TRBV6-6|few|TRBD2|TRBJ2-3
TGTGCCAGCAGTAGGAGCGGGGGGCGCACAGATACGCAGTATTTT
CASSRSGGRTDTQYF
>TRBV7-9|NA|NA|TRBJ2-3
TGTGCCAGCAGCTTAGGTCGGGACACAGATACGCAGTATTTT
CASSLGRDTDTQYF
>TRBV6-5|NA|NA|TRBJ1-2
TGTGCCAGCAGTTACCGGCGGGAGGGTAGGGGCTACACCTTC
CASSYRREGRGYTF
>TRBV4-2|NA|NA|TRBJ2-7
TGTGCCAGCAGCCAACCATCAGGGGTTAAAGTGTTCGAGCAGTACTTC
CASSQPSGVKVFEQYF
>TRBV29-1|NA|NA|TRBJ2-7
TGCAGCGTTGAATTTCCGCGGGATCCCCACGAGCAGTACTTC
CSVEFPRDPHEQYF
>TRBV5-1|NA|NA|TRBJ1-1
TGCGCCAGCAGCTTGTTAGACAGTCGGAACACTGAAGCTTTCTTT
CASSLLDSRNTEAFF
>TRBV7-6|NA|NA|TRBJ1-2
TGTGCCAGCAGCTTACCTGGGAGATTGGGTGGCTACACCTTC
CASSLPGRLGGYTF
>TRBV7-2|NA|TRBD1|TRBJ2-5
TGTGCCAGCTCCCCCCAGGACAGGGCACGAGAGACCCAGTACTTC
CASSPQDRARETQYF
>TRBV28|NA|NA|TRBJ1-6
TGTGCCAGCGACAGAACCAATTCACCCCTCCACTTT
CASDRTNSPLHF
>TRBV11-1|NA|TRBD1|TRBJ2-7
TGTGCCAGCAGCGTAACGGGACAGGCCTCTTGGGAGCAGTACTTC
CASSVTGQASWEQYF
>TRBV2|once|TRBD2|TRBJ2-1
TGTGCCAGCAGTGAACGGGGGACTACCTACAATGAGCAGTTCTTC
CASSERGTTYNEQFF
>TRBV4-3|NA|TRBD1|TRBJ1-2
TGCGCCAGCAGCCAAGACCCTCCGGGACAGGGAGTAACTAACTATGGCTACACCTTC
CASSQDPPGQGVTNYGYTF
>TRBV7-9|NA|NA|TRBJ1-1
TGTGCCAGCAGCTTAGCTCAGGGCTACACTGAAGCTTTCTTT
CASSLAQGYTEAFF
>TRBV5-1|NA|NA|TRBJ1-6
TGCGCCAGCAGGGCGTTTGTGACAGCTAATTCACCCCTCCACTTT
CASRAFVTANSPLHF
>TRBV10-3|NA|NA|TRBJ1-6
TGTGCCATCAGTGAGAACAGGGCGGATAATTCACCCCTCCACTTT
CAISENRADNSPLHF
>TRBV5-1|NA|TRBD2|TRBJ2-1
TGCGCCAGCAGCTTGGCCTCTAGCGGGAAATACTCAAGCTCCTACAATGAGCAGTTCTTC
CASSLASSGKYSSSYNEQFF
>TRBV21-1|once|NA|TRBJ2-7
TGTGCCAGCAGCAAAGTGAGTCAGGGCTCCCCGGGACTAGCGGGAAACGAGCAGTACTTC
CASSKVSQGSPGLAGNEQYF
>TRBV18|NA|TRBD1|TRBJ1-1
TGTGCCAGCTCAATATCGACAGGGGTGGGTGAAGCTTTCTTT
CASSISTGVGEAFF
>TRBV7-2|NA|TRBD2|TRBJ2-7
TGTGCCAGCCGGTGGCGGGGGGCGACCTACGAGCAGTACTTC
CASRWRGATYEQYF
>TRBV30|NA|NA|TRBJ1-3
TGTGCCTGGAGTCTTGGCGGGAAGTACACCATATATTTT
CAWSLGGKYTIYF
>TRBV5-5|NA|TRBD1|TRBJ2-7
TGTGCCAGCAGCCCTACAGGGGGCTACGAGCAGTACTTC
CASSPTGGYEQYF
>TRBV7-9|NA|TRBD1|TRBJ1-1
TGTGCCAGCAGCTTAGCGACAGGGGGGGACACTGAAGCTTTCTTT
CASSLATGGDTEAFF
>TRBV2|NA|NA|TRBJ2-7
TGTGCCAGCAGGCGGCCGGCAGCTACCTACGAGCAGTACTTC
CASRRPAATYEQYF
>TRBV7-8|NA|NA|TRBJ1-6
TGTGCCAGCAGCTTCTCCGGTAATTCACCCCTCCACTTT
CASSFSGNSPLHF